Shown below are 5 T cell receptor beta chains from a single sample sequenced in a study of shared clonotypes between healthy human individuals. Some clones are missing from TCRdb's copy, which holds only in-frame ones; the method was immunoSEQ multiplex PCR. The repertoire holds about 2 million clones, around 96% seen once, with 1% to 1.5% in the top ten. CD45RO negativity and positive selection for CCR7 defined naive CD8 cells, a population that excluded terminally differentiated effector memory CD45RA+ cells. The sequencing input was naive CD8+ T cells sorted from blood. The receptors shown here come from a man in his late teens or twenties in good health.

The rearrangement uses TRBV27 and TRBJ2-7; 11 positions agree with TRBD2. With 4 bases clipped from V and 5 bases from J, the junction kept 7 bases outside the gene matches. The CDR3 is 15 amino acids. Germline CDR1 reads MNHEY; CDR2 reads SMNVEV (reference sequence). The CDR3 DNA is TGTGCCAGCAGTTGGATAGCGGGAGGGCCCAACGAGCAGTACTTC. This translates into CASSWIAGGPNEQYF.

The rearrangement joins TRBV27 to TRBJ1-1; tentatively, D is TRBD1 (5 bases). This CDR3 spans 15 amino acids. V was trimmed by 2 bases and J by 1 base, leaving 11 bases between them. Per the germline V gene, CDR1 is MNHEY and CDR2 is SMNVEV (reference sequence). CDR3 DNA sequence: TGTGCCAGCAGTTTAATCCGACAGCCGAACACTGAAGCTTTCTTT. It encodes CASSLIRQPNTEAFF.

With respect to this clone: The sample carries other DNA sequences with the same CDR3. V gene TRBV5-4 combines with J gene TRBJ1-1; 7 nucleotides agree with TRBD1. Germline CDR1 reads SGHNT; CDR2 reads YYREEE (reference sequence). This CDR3 has 13 amino acids. The V segment lost 1 base and the J segment 5 bases; nucleotides outside the gene matches: 2. In DNA, the CDR3 is TGTGCCAGCAGCTTGACAGGGGTAACTGAAGCTTTCTTT. Translated, it gives CASSLTGVTEAFF.

The chain has TRBV27 and TRBJ1-4, with D hard to call. The V and J ends lost 2 bases and 4 bases respectively, with 8 bases between them. The germline V gene encodes CDR1 MNHEY and CDR2 SMNVEV (reference sequence). CDR3 size: 14 residues. This CDR3 is CASSLGVGNEKLFF. CDR3 nucleotides: TGTGCCAGCAGTTTAGGGGTGGGTAATGAAAAACTGTTTTTT.

A remark on this clone: Within the sample, other DNA sequences also encode this same CDR3. For the CDR3, the DNA is TGTGCCAGTAGTATCCCGCCGAACACTGAAGCTTTCTTT. Encoded protein: CASSIPPNTEAFF. The rearrangement joins TRBV19 to TRBJ1-1, with no clear D. The V and J ends lost 3 bases and 1 base respectively, with 6 bases between them. The CDR3 runs 13 residues. CDR1 LNHDA and CDR2 SQIVND come from the germline V gene (reference sequence).